This TCR beta chain was profiled in a study of regulatory T cells in long-lasting Graves disease. The time point: newly diagnosed GD, antithyroid drugs for less than 3 months. The TCR library was prepared using RNA isolated from PBMCs. The V gene lost 4 bases and the J gene lost 7 bases, with 14 bases spanning the gap. The germline CDR1 and CDR2 sequences are MNHEY and SMNVEV (reference sequence). The CDR3 loop spans 13 amino acids. Arm-PCR of CDR3 regions and iRepertoire HTBI primers were used to build TCR beta libraries. In TCRdb, the multiplex PCR reads were re-called with MiXCR into one record per CDR3 protein. The sample contains around 420,000 distinct CDR3 sequences, about 15% of which appear only once. This clonotype was counted a few times. These data also featured in a second study, about T cells in Graves' hyperthyroidism and ophthalmopathy. This second study says: Most expanded thyroid clonotypes above 0.001 recurred in blood. Stable hyperthyroidism and ophthalmopathy were separated using 13 V-J signatures.

The input for sequencing was peripheral blood mononuclear cells (PBMCs), taken at new diagnosis, from a patient treated with antithyroid drugs. The source is a woman between 35 and 50 years old with Graves disease. The V gene is TRBV27, the J gene TRBJ2-7; tentative D call: TRBD1 (5 bases). The CDR3 bases are TGTGCCAGCAGTTCTGAAGGGGCTGGGGAGCAGTACTTC. Amino acids: CASSSEGAGEQYF.